This T cell receptor (beta chain) was profiled in a study of T cells in Graves' hyperthyroidism and ophthalmopathy. The TCR beta CDR3 regions underwent amplification using RNA transcripts as the source. TCR CDR3 regions were first amplified by RT-PCR with HTBI primers. TCRdb itself ran the multiplex PCR reads through MiXCR, one entry per CDR3 protein. Of around 800,000 distinct CDR3 sequences in the sample, 38% are singletons; the top ten hold 7% to 10%. Fresh 10 ml peripheral blood yielded PBMCs. The CDR3 consists of 12 residues. Germline V gene lookup returns CDR1 SQVTM and CDR2 ANQGSEA. V lost 2 bases and J 6 bases, leaving 10 bases between the germline ends. This clonotype was found many times.

This TCR was sampled from a man between 18 and 35 years old with Graves' hyperthyroidism. The chain couples TRBV29-1 to TRBJ1-2, with D perhaps TRBD1 (5 bases). The sample was blood. The CDR3 reads CSVESRENGYTF. CDR3 DNA sequence: TGCAGCGTTGAAAGCAGGGAGAATGGCTACACCTTC.